Below, 14 T cell receptor beta chains from the same sample are listed, as sequenced in a study of post-analysis software for immune sequencing data. These TCRs' antigens remain unknown. Presence of unique molecular identifiers characterized the TCR beta cDNA libraries. A single record per CDR3 protein comes from TCRdb applying MiXCR to the PCR reads. This table holds 750,000 to 900,000 distinct CDR3 sequences, about 45% found once. Findings and caveats of the study: Patients used about 5 TRBV segments, including TRBV5-6, TRBV5-1 and TRBV20-1, more often than controls.

The sequencing sample was made of blood. The receptors derive from a girl aged 10 to 17 with multiple sclerosis.

There are a few counts of this clonotype. The chain combines TRBV6-4 with TRBJ2-3, with unresolved D. The CDR3 length is 15 residues. Germline V lookup: CDR1 MRHNA, CDR2 SNTAGT. Trimming removed 0 bases from V and 5 bases from J, with 12 bases in between. The CDR3 spells CASSDSRTPGDTQYF. The CDR3 DNA is TGTGCCAGCAGTGACTCTAGGACCCCAGGAGATACGCAGTATTTT.

This clonotype was counted only a few times. The rearrangement links TRBV4-2 to TRBJ2-7, with 7 nucleotides matching TRBD2. This CDR3 is built from 19 residues. The V and J ends lost 0 bases and 7 bases, in that order; junction bases with no gene match: 21. Looked up from germline, CDR1 is LGHNA and CDR2 is YNFKEQ. This CDR3 is CASSQDQGSGASGNNEQYF. For the CDR3, the DNA is TGTGCCAGCAGCCAAGATCAAGGTTCGGGAGCTAGCGGAAACAATGAGCAGTACTTC.

This clonotype was counted at least ten times. The chain recombines TRBV4-2 with TRBJ2-4, with 7 bases aligning to TRBD1. Trimming took 4 bases from V and 3 from J; bases not matched to a gene: 12. CDR3 size: 17 residues. CDR1 is LGHNA, CDR2 YNFKEQ, per germline. Written as DNA, the CDR3 is TGTGCCAGCAGCCCGGACCCACAGGGGTCGGTCAAAAACATTCAGTACTTC. This sequence encodes CASSPDPQGSVKNIQYF.

This clonotype was seen more than once but under ten times. The rearrangement links TRBV24-1 to TRBJ2-1; D unresolved. Trimming removed 5 bases at V and 0 bases at J, with 4 bases between. This CDR3 spans 13 amino acids. CDR1 KGHDR and CDR2 SFDVKD come from the germline V gene. Here the CDR3 reads CATSVSSYNEQFF. DNA of the CDR3: TGTGCCACCAGTGTCAGCTCCTACAATGAGCAGTTCTTC.

Only a few counts were recorded for this clonotype. The gene calls are TRBV7-6 and TRBJ1-5, with D unresolved. The length of the CDR3 is 16 residues. The germline V gene encodes CDR1 SGHVS and CDR2 FNYEAQ. The V end lost 0 bases, the J end lost 0 bases, and 9 bases lay between the germline ends. The CDR3 DNA reads TGTGCCAGCAGCTTAGCCCCCTTGGATAGCAATCAGCCCCAGCATTTT. This encodes CASSLAPLDSNQPQHF.

This clonotype occurred a few times. The chain employs TRBV7-9 and TRBJ1-2; weak D call: TRBD1 (6 bases). V dropped 5 bases and J dropped 0 bases, with 25 bases sitting between them. This CDR3 is built from 19 residues. Germline V lookup: CDR1 SEHNR, CDR2 FQNEAQ (reference sequence). The CDR3 region has the DNA TGTGCCAGCAGCCCCCCACCCCGGGCAGGGGTGGAGGCTAACTATGGCTACACCTTC. Its translation is CASSPPPRAGVEANYGYTF.

This clonotype was found a few times. The V gene is TRBV25-1, the J gene TRBJ2-7; D may be TRBD2 (5 bases). This CDR3 comprises 13 residues. The germline CDR1 and CDR2 sequences are MGHDK and SYGVNS. Deletions cut 3 bases from V and 4 bases from J, with 10 bases between. The CDR3 sequence is CASSEYGGYEQYF. In DNA, the CDR3 is TGTGCCAGCAGTGAGTACGGCGGGTACGAGCAGTACTTC.

The chain links TRBV7-9 to TRBJ2-3; D is unresolved. CDR3 length: 18 residues. Between the trimmed V and J ends, which lost 5 bases and 0 bases, there was a span of 21 bases. CDR1 and CDR2 from the germline V gene are SEHNR and FQNEAQ (reference sequence). In DNA form, the CDR3 reads TGTGCCAGCAGCCCCTCCGAGCATGGGCTTGGGAGCACAGATACGCAGTATTTT. Translated: CASSPSEHGLGSTDTQYF.

The CDR3 sequence: CASSPSGRVFDEQFF. As DNA, the CDR3 is TGTGCCAGCAGTCCCTCGGGACGGGTCTTCGATGAGCAGTTCTTC. The rearrangement uses TRBV12-3 or TRBV12-4 and TRBJ2-1; D is tentatively TRBD1 or TRBD2 (5 bases each). The CDR3 length is 15 residues. Trimming took 5 bases from V and 8 from J, leaving 19 bases between them.

The V gene is TRBV7-8, the J gene TRBJ2-5; D is possibly TRBD2 (6 bases). The J call is uncertain, as TRBJ2-7 better fits the DNA end. Germline V gene data show CDR1 as SGHVS and CDR2 as FQNEAQ. This CDR3 comprises 15 residues. CDR3: CASSSGGTLVGEQYF. CDR3 nucleotide sequence: TGTGCCAGCAGCTCCGGCGGGACTCTTGTCGGCGAGCAGTACTTC.

The gene calls are TRBV6-5 and TRBJ2-1; TRBD2 matches 7 bases. This CDR3 spans 15 amino acids. V trimming: 0 bases; J trimming: 10 bases; junction bases outside the gene matches: 9. CDR1 is MNHEY, CDR2 SVGAGI, per germline. The CDR3: CASSYSASGEYEQFF. The CDR3 region has the DNA TGTGCCAGCAGTTACTCGGCTAGCGGAGAATACGAGCAGTTCTTC.

V is TRBV15 and J is TRBJ1-4, with D uncertain. Per the germline V gene, CDR1 is LNHNV and CDR2 is YYDKDF (reference sequence). V shed 0 bases and J shed 5 bases, with 10 bases lying between them. The CDR3 length is 15 residues. The CDR3 sequence: CATSRDRGSNEKLFF. CDR3 nucleotides: TGTGCCACCAGCAGAGATCGTGGCAGCAATGAAAAACTGTTTTTT.

The J gene is TRBJ1-2, the V gene TRBV30; 7 bases align to TRBD1. Germline V gene sequence: CDR1 GTSNPN, CDR2 SVGIG (reference sequence). The J segment lost 4 bases and the V segment lost 0 bases, leaving 8 bases of the junction unmatched. CDR3 length equals 15 residues. CDR3 region: CAWSVAEGAAYGYTF. The CDR3 nucleotides read TGTGCCTGGAGTGTAGCTGAGGGGGCAGCCTATGGCTACACCTTC.

The chain has TRBV11-1 and TRBJ1-1; the D gene is possibly TRBD1 (6 bases). This CDR3 contains 14 residues. V was trimmed by 5 bases and J by 7 bases, leaving 17 bases between them. Germline V CDR1 and CDR2: SGHAT, FQDESV (reference sequence). The CDR3 sequence is CASSPYVGANEAFF. The CDR3 nucleotides are TGTGCCAGCAGCCCTTACGTGGGGGCGAATGAAGCTTTCTTT.